What follows are 25 T cell receptor beta chains derived from one specimen sequenced in a study of post-analysis software for immune sequencing data. Points from the study as a whole: Roughly five TRBV segments appeared more often in patients than in controls, and TRBV5-6, TRBV5-1 and TRBV20-1 were among these.

These receptors have no identified antigens. Unique molecular identifiers tagged the TCR beta cDNA libraries. MiXCR, run by TCRdb on the PCR reads, gives a single entry per CDR3 protein. The profile shows approximately 770,000 distinct CDR3 sequences, about half of them singletons. The sample taken for sequencing was blood. The receptor set was obtained from a girl aged 10 to 17 with multiple sclerosis.

V is TRBV11-1 and J is TRBJ2-3; D remains unclear. Per the germline V gene, CDR1 is SGHAT and CDR2 is FQDESV (reference sequence). The CDR3 has 14 residues. V lost 1 base and J lost 2, with 7 bases in between. The CDR3: CASSLDDFTDTQYF. The CDR3 DNA follows: TGTGCCAGCAGCTTAGACGACTTCACAGATACGCAGTATTTT. Using reference TRBV11-1 and TRBJ2-3 for the parts outside the CDR3, the full variable domain is EAEVAQSPRYKITEKSQAVAFWCDPISGHATLYWYRQILGQGPELLVQFQDESVVDDSQLPKDRFSAERLKGVDSTLKIQPAELGDSAMYLCASSLDDFTDTQYFGPGTRLTVL.

This chain links TRBV10-3 with TRBJ2-2; D possibly uses TRBD1 or TRBD2 (5 bases each). The CDR3 consists of 15 residues. CDR1 is ENHRY and CDR2 is SYGVKD in the germline V gene. Deletions cut 6 bases from V and 2 bases from J, with 13 bases between. CDR3 coding DNA: TGTGCCATCAGGACCGGGACCCATAACACCGGGGAGCTGTTTTTT. Its protein is CAIRTGTHNTGELFF.

The chain is built from TRBV28 and TRBJ2-3, with TRBD2 matching 10 bases. V dropped 5 bases and J dropped 6; count of bases not matched to a gene: 8. The CDR3 sequence is 15 residues long. The germline gives CDR1 MDHEN, CDR2 SYDVKM. CDR3 amino acids: CASSGTSELRDTQYF. The CDR3, as DNA: TGTGCCAGCAGTGGGACTAGCGAGCTACGGGATACGCAGTATTTT.

This clonotype was recorded a few times. The rearrangement joins TRBV7-9 to TRBJ1-2, with D perhaps matching TRBD1 (6 bases). Germline CDR1 SEHNR, CDR2 FQNEAQ (reference sequence). V was cut by 4 bases and J by 8 bases, with 11 bases left in between. The CDR3 has 12 residues. The CDR3 here is CASSSSGEGYTF. The CDR3 DNA reads as TGTGCCAGCAGCTCGTCAGGGGAAGGCTACACCTTC.

The chain employs TRBV29-1 and TRBJ1-2; D is unclear. The CDR3 is made up of 12 amino acids. Germline CDR1 and CDR2: SQVTM and ANQGSEA. The germline V and J ends were trimmed by 2 bases and 3 bases, with 7 bases remaining between them. In DNA, the CDR3 is TGCAGCGTTGAATGGGGTGACTATGGCTACACCTTC. This translates into CSVEWGDYGYTF. The full variable domain, its missing parts supplied by reference TRBV29-1 and TRBJ1-2, is SAVISQKPSRDICQRGTSLTIQCQVDSQVTMMFWYRQQPGQSLTLIATANQGSEATYESGFVIDKFPISRPNLTFSTLTVSNMSPEDSSIYLCSVEWGDYGYTFGSGTRLTVV.

Concerning this clonotype: A read error may produce the germline difference seen at one junction end. This chain links TRBV6-2 or TRBV6-3 with TRBJ2-7; D gene unclear. The CDR3 covers 12 residues. Germline lookup yields CDR1 MNHEY and CDR2 SVGEGT. This CDR3 reads CTSSWGTYEQYF. DNA of the CDR3: TGTACCAGCAGCTGGGGAACCTACGAGCAGTACTTC.

This clonotype came up a few times. The rearrangement uses TRBV5-1 and TRBJ2-1; TRBD2 matches at 10 bases. V shed 0 bases and J 9 bases; nucleotides not matched to a gene: 6. The CDR3 extends over 15 amino acids. Germline CDR1 and CDR2: SGHRS and YFSETQ. CDR3 loop: CASSLELAGAGEQFF. CDR3 nucleotides: TGCGCCAGCAGCTTGGAGCTAGCGGGAGCGGGTGAGCAGTTCTTC.

This rearrangement joins TRBV29-1 to TRBJ1-1; a possible D gene is TRBD1 (6 bases). The length of the CDR3 is 14 residues. Germline values: CDR1 SQVTM, CDR2 ANQGSEA. V was pared by 7 bases and J by 0 bases, with 15 bases between. Here the CDR3 reads CSALDSAMNTEAFF. Written as DNA, the CDR3 is TGCAGCGCCCTGGACAGTGCCATGAACACTGAAGCTTTCTTT.

The chain combines TRBV7-8 with TRBJ2-4; TRBD1 or TRBD2 may be the D gene (5 bases each). The CDR3 totals 15 residues. The V gene's germline CDR1 is SGHVS and CDR2 FQNEAQ. Between the trimmed V and J ends, which lost 1 base and 5 bases, there was a span of 12 bases. The CDR3 DNA reads as TGTGCCAGCAGCTTAGATGGGTTGGGGGAAAACATTCAGTACTTC. Its translation is CASSLDGLGENIQYF.

This chain links TRBV4-2 with TRBJ1-2; 8 nucleotides align to TRBD1. The J segment lost 1 base and the V segment lost 4 bases, leaving 8 bases of the junction unmatched. Germline assignment: CDR1 LGHNA and CDR2 YNFKEQ. This CDR3 spans 16 amino acids. The CDR3 nucleotides are TGTGCCAGCAGCCCGAACTGGGGACAGGTTAACTATGGCTACACCTTC. Protein: CASSPNWGQVNYGYTF.

This clonotype occurred a few times. The chain employs TRBV28 and TRBJ2-5; 10 nucleotides line up with TRBD1. Germline V gene sequence: CDR1 MDHEN, CDR2 SYDVKM. After removal of 5 bases from V and 5 bases from J, the junction contained 8 bases not matched to a gene. The CDR3 runs to 15 residues. The CDR3 nucleotides are TGTGCCAGCAGTCCTGACAGGGGGCGGTTGGAGACCCAGTACTTC. It codes for CASSPDRGRLETQYF. Looking up the rest from reference TRBV28 and TRBJ2-5 gives the full variable domain: DVKVTQSSRYLVKRTGEKVFLECVQDMDHENMFWYRQDPGLGLRLIYFSYDVKMKEKGDIPEGYSVSREKKERFSLILESASTNQTSMYLCASSPDRGRLETQYFGPGTRLLVL.

The chain carries TRBV7-3 and TRBJ2-1, with TRBD2 matching over 12 bases. CDR1 is SGHTA, CDR2 FQGTGA, per germline. This CDR3 region has 17 residues. The junction had 5 bases not matched to a gene; V was cut back by 1 base and J by 4 bases. Written as DNA, the CDR3 is TGTGCCAGCAGCTTAAACCCACTAGCGGGAGGTTACAATGAGCAGTTCTTC. As protein: CASSLNPLAGGYNEQFF.

A few counts support this clonotype. V gene TRBV29-1 combines with J gene TRBJ2-3; D ambiguous. Trimming left V 6 bases short and J 4 bases short, with 26 bases between. Germline-derived CDR1 and CDR2 are SQVTM and ANQGSEA. The CDR3 spans 17 residues. The CDR3, as DNA: TGCAGCGTAGATCCGGGCCTGGCTCGAGTCCAAGCAGATACGCAGTATTTT. Translating gives CSVDPGLARVQADTQYF.

The chain couples TRBV6-1 to TRBJ2-3, with 7 bases lining up with TRBD1. The CDR3 has 17 amino acids. Looked up from germline, CDR1 is MNHNS and CDR2 is SASEGT. J was trimmed by 4 bases and V by 3 bases; bases with no gene match: 13. CDR3 in DNA: TGTGCCAGCAGTGAGTGGGGTCGAGTAGGGGGCTCAGATACGCAGTATTTT. Its translation: CASSEWGRVGGSDTQYF.

This rearrangement joins TRBV4-3 to TRBJ2-7; maybe TRBD2 (6 bases). Germline-derived CDR1 and CDR2 are LGHNA and YSLEER. V gave up 5 bases and J gave up 3 bases, with 20 bases separating them. CDR3 length: 16 residues. The CDR3 here is CASSLRDGGEGYEQYF. As DNA, the CDR3 is TGCGCCAGCAGCTTAAGGGACGGGGGAGAGGGCTACGAGCAGTACTTC.

The J gene is TRBJ2-7, the V gene TRBV6-5, with 7 bases matching TRBD1. The CDR3 sequence is 13 residues long. The J segment lost 7 bases and the V segment lost 8 bases, leaving 11 bases of the junction unmatched. Germline CDR1 is MNHEY and CDR2 is SVGAGI. The CDR3 spells CASWTGSYNEQYF. For the CDR3, the DNA is TGTGCCAGCTGGACAGGAAGCTACAATGAGCAGTACTTC.

This clonotype has a handful of counts. The chain uses TRBV4-1 and TRBJ1-1; the D is unclear. CDR1 and CDR2 from the germline V gene are MGHRA and YSYEKL. The germline V and J ends were trimmed by 0 bases and 2 bases, with 7 bases remaining between them. The CDR3 has 14 amino acids. CDR3 DNA: TGCGCCAGCAGCCAAGAACGGGGAAACACTGAAGCTTTCTTT. Protein sequence: CASSQERGNTEAFF.

V is TRBV20-1 and J is TRBJ2-5, with D possibly matching TRBD1 (5 bases). The CDR3 has 13 amino acids. Germline V gives CDR1 DFQATT, CDR2 SNEGSKA (reference sequence). Between the trimmed V and J ends, which lost 3 bases and 2 bases, there was a span of 10 bases. CDR3 DNA: TGCAGTGCTAGTAAGACAGAGCAAGAGACCCAGTACTTC. This codes for CSASKTEQETQYF.

This chain uses TRBV4-1 with TRBJ2-3; 9 bases are a match to TRBD1. The length of the CDR3 is 13 residues. Germline CDR1 MGHRA, CDR2 YSYEKL. Trimming at V came to 4 bases and at J to 5 bases, leaving 1 base not matched to a gene. DNA of the CDR3: TGCGCCAGCAGCCCGGGACAGGGAGATACGCAGTATTTT. Translation gives CASSPGQGDTQYF.

The table lists this clonotype with a count of one. The chain recombines TRBV13 with TRBJ1-2; D remains ambiguous. Germline V gene sequence: CDR1 PRHDT, CDR2 FYEKMQ (reference sequence). This CDR3 is built from 13 residues. Between the trimmed V and J ends, which lost 5 bases and 3 bases, there was a span of 10 bases. Here the CDR3 reads CASSAQEDYGYTF. CDR3 in DNA: TGTGCCAGCAGCGCTCAGGAAGACTATGGCTACACCTTC. The full variable domain, with the rest looked up from reference TRBV13 and TRBJ1-2, is AAGVIQSPRHLIKEKRETATLKCYPIPRHDTVYWYQQGPGQDPQFLISFYEKMQSDKGSIPDRFSAQQFSDYHSELNMSSLELGDSALYFCASSAQEDYGYTFGSGTRLTVV.

The chain uses TRBV6-5 and TRBJ2-5; 8 bases align to TRBD1. V lost 6 bases, J lost 1 base, and 1 base stayed unmatched. The germline V gene encodes CDR1 MNHEY and CDR2 SVGAGI. The CDR3 has 13 amino acids. CDR3 sequence (DNA): TGTGCCAGCAGGGGGACAGGCCAAGAGACCCAGTACTTC. Translated, it gives CASRGTGQETQYF.

The gene calls are TRBV13 and TRBJ1-1, with 8 positions matching TRBD1. Germline V gene lookup returns CDR1 PRHDT and CDR2 FYEKMQ (reference sequence). This CDR3 has 15 amino acids. The V and J ends lost 5 bases and 4 bases, in that order; junction bases with no gene match: 9. CDR3 loop: CASSTNPGGPTEAFF. As DNA, the CDR3 is TGTGCCAGCAGCACGAACCCAGGGGGCCCCACTGAAGCTTTCTTT. Full variable domain (remainder filled in from reference TRBV13 and TRBJ1-1): AAGVIQSPRHLIKEKRETATLKCYPIPRHDTVYWYQQGPGQDPQFLISFYEKMQSDKGSIPDRFSAQQFSDYHSELNMSSLELGDSALYFCASSTNPGGPTEAFFGQGTRLTVV.

This chain joins TRBV28 and TRBJ1-6; a possible D gene is TRBD1 (5 bases). Germline CDR1 reads MDHEN; CDR2 reads SYDVKM. This CDR3 comprises 17 residues. V was pared by 8 bases and J by 7 bases, with 24 bases between. CDR3 region: CASAENRGALGNSPLHF. DNA for the CDR3: TGTGCCAGCGCTGAGAATAGGGGCGCGTTAGGAAATTCACCCCTCCACTTT. Filled out from reference TRBV28 and TRBJ1-6, the complete variable domain reads DVKVTQSSRYLVKRTGEKVFLECVQDMDHENMFWYRQDPGLGLRLIYFSYDVKMKEKGDIPEGYSVSREKKERFSLILESASTNQTSMYLCASAENRGALGNSPLHFGNGTRLTVT.

The chain recombines TRBV20-1 with TRBJ1-2; D perhaps matches TRBD1 (5 bases). There are 16 residues in the CDR3. Between the trimmed V and J ends, which lost 0 bases and 4 bases, there was a span of 18 bases. In germline, CDR1 is DFQATT, CDR2 SNEGSKA (reference sequence). The CDR3 spells CSARDYGAGLVYGYTF. CDR3 coding DNA: TGCAGTGCTAGAGATTATGGGGCAGGGCTCGTCTATGGCTACACCTTC.

This clonotype appeared a few times. The chain combines TRBV5-1 with TRBJ2-7; D tentatively fits TRBD1 or TRBD2 (5 bases each). The germline CDR1 and CDR2 sequences are SGHRS and YFSETQ. V lost 0 bases to trimming and J lost 3 bases, with 10 bases between them. The CDR3 sequence is 14 residues long. The CDR3 DNA sequence: TGCGCCAGCAGCTTGGGGGACGGAATCTACGAGCAGTACTTC. It is translated as CASSLGDGIYEQYF.